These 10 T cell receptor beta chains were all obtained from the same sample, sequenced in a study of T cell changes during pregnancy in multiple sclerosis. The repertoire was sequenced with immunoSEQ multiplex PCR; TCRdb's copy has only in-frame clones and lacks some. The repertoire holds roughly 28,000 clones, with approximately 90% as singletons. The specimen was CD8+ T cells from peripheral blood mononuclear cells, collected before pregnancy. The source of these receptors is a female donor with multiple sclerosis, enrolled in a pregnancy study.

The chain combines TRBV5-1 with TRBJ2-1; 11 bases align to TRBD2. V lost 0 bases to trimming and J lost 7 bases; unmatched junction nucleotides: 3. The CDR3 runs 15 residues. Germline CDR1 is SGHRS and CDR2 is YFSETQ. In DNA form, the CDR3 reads TGCGCCAGCAGCTTGGATTCTAGCGGGAGGAATGAGCAGTTCTTC. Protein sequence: CASSLDSSGRNEQFF. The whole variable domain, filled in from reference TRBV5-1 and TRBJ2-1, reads KAGVTQTPRYLIKTRGQQVTLSCSPISGHRSVSWYQQTPGQGLQFLFEYFSETQRNKGNFPGRFSGRQFSNSRSEMNVSTLELGDSALYLCASSLDSSGRNEQFFGPGTRLTVL.

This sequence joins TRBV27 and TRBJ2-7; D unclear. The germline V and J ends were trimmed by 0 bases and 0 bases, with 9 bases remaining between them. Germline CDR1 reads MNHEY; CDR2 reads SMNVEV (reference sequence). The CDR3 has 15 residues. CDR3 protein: CASSLSNPSSYEQYF. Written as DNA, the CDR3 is TGTGCCAGCAGTTTATCGAACCCGAGCTCCTACGAGCAGTACTTC.

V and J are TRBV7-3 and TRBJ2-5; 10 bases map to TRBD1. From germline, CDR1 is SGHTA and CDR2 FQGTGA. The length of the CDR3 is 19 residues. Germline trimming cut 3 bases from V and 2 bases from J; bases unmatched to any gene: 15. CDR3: CASSFKDRGLVGAQETQYF. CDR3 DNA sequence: TGTGCCAGCAGCTTTAAAGACAGGGGGCTCGTAGGGGCACAAGAGACCCAGTACTTC. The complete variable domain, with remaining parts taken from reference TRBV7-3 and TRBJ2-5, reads GAGVSQTPSNKVTEKGKYVELRCDPISGHTALYWYRQSLGQGPEFLIYFQGTGAADDSGLPNDRFFAVRPEGSVSTLKIQRTERGDSAVYLCASSFKDRGLVGAQETQYFGPGTRLLVL.

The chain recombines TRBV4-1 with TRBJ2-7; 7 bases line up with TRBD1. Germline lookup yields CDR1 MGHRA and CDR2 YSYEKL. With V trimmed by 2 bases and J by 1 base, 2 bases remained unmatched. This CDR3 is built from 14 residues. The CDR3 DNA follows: TGCGCCAGCAGCCAATTACAGGGGTCCTACGAGCAGTACTTC. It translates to CASSQLQGSYEQYF.

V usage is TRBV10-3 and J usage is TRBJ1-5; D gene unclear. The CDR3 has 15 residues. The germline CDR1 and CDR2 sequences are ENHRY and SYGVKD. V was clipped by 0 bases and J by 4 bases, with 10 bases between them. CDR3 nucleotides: TGTGCCATCAGTGAGTCGCCAGCGCCTAATCAGCCCCAGCATTTT. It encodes CAISESPAPNQPQHF.

CDR3 in amino acids: CASSFGTGGDTEAFF. For the CDR3, the DNA is TGTGCCAGCAGTTTTGGGACGGGGGGGGACACTGAAGCTTTCTTT. J is TRBJ1-1 and V is TRBV27, with TRBD1 as a possible D gene (5 bases). V lost 3 bases, J lost 3 bases, and 14 bases lay in between. CDR1 MNHEY and CDR2 SMNVEV come from the germline V gene (reference sequence). CDR3 length: 15 amino acids.

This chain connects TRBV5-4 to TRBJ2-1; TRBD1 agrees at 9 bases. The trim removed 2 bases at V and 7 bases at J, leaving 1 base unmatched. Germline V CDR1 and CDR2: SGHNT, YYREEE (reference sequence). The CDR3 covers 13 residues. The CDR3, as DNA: TGTGCCAGCAGCTTAGGACAGGGGAATGAGCAGTTCTTC. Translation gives CASSLGQGNEQFF.

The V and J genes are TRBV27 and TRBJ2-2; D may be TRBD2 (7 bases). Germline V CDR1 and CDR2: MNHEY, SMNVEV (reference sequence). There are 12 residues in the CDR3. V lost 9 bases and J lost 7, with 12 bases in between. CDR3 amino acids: CASRGANGELFF. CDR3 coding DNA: TGTGCCAGTCGGGGGGCGAACGGGGAGCTGTTTTTT.

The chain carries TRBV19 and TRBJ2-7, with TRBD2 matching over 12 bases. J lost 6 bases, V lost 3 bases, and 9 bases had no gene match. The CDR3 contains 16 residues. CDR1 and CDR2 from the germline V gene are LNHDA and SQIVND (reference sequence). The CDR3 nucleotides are TGTGCCAGTAGTATTGGTTTCGGGACTAGCGGGCTCGAGCAGTACTTC. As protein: CASSIGFGTSGLEQYF.

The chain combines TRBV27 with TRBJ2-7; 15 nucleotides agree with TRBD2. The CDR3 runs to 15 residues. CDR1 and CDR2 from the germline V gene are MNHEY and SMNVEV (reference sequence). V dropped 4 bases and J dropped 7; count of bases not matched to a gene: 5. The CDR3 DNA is TGTGCCAGCAGTTCCCCCGGGACTAGCGGGAGGGAGCAGTACTTC. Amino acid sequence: CASSSPGTSGREQYF.